This T cell receptor beta chain came from a study of OX40 agonist ivuxolimab in advanced cancers. Study-wide context: Subjects had a mean age of around 60 years, with a range of roughly 23 to 79; roughly 80% were male.

Study-wide findings and caveats: CD8+ T cells averaged more expanded clones than CD4+. CD4+ and CD8+ blood T cells expanded clonally by week 6 at 0.1 to 3.0 mg/kg.

Germline loops: CDR1 SGHDN, CDR2 FVKESK. Trimming took 4 bases from V and 8 from J; bases not matched to a gene: 6. The CDR3 consists of 16 residues. TCRdb keeps only in-frame clones here, not all; method: immunoSEQ multiplex PCR. The sample lists about 90,000 clones, 70% to 90% seen once, with 6.5% to 8.5% in the top ten. For this clone: The antigen is not known.

Autoimmune disease history or systemic immunosuppression led to patient exclusion. The sample in question was CD4+ or CD8+ T cells sorted from blood, obtained in a trial of the OX40 agonist ivuxolimab. The clonotype comes from an adult with an advanced solid tumor such as melanoma, head and neck, liver or kidney cancer. This rearrangement joins TRBV14 to TRBJ2-1; 15 positions match TRBD2. The CDR3 nucleotides read TGTGCCAGCAGCCTAAGGACTAGCGGGAGGGCCCATGAGCAGTTCTTC. Amino acid sequence: CASSLRTSGRAHEQFF.